The 12 T cell receptor beta chains in this list originate from one sample, sequenced in a study of cytomegalovirus exposure and HLA in healthy donors. Vbeta (60) and Jbeta (13) primers were used in the PCR. Sequencing used immunoSEQ multiplex PCR; TCRdb keeps in-frame clones, though not all of them. The sample lists fewer than 200,000 clones, 10% to 15% seen once, with about 8% in the top ten. Sequenced: PBMCs. Receptor source: a man aged 45 to 65 in good health and CMV-seropositive.

The chain carries TRBV2 and TRBJ2-5; 10 nucleotides align to TRBD1. This CDR3 contains 15 residues. Germline values: CDR1 SNHLY, CDR2 FYNNEI. The V and J ends lost 4 bases and 5 bases, in that order; junction bases with no gene match: 7. The CDR3 nucleotides read TGTGCCAGCAGTGTGGACAGGGGGTCTATCGAGACCCAGTACTTC. Encoded protein: CASSVDRGSIETQYF.

This chain links TRBV2 with TRBJ2-4, with unresolved D. Germline V gene data show CDR1 as SNHLY and CDR2 as FYNNEI. V lost 6 bases and J lost 6, with 3 bases in between. There are 10 residues in the CDR3. The CDR3 sequence: CASRRNIQYF. For the CDR3, the DNA is TGTGCCAGCAGGCGAAACATTCAGTACTTC.

In this sample, this clone turned up a few times. This chain joins TRBV25-1 and TRBJ2-6, with TRBD1 identical over 7 bases. The CDR3 consists of 16 residues. With V trimmed by 5 bases and J by 3 bases, 7 bases remained unmatched. CDR1 and CDR2 from the germline V gene are MGHDK and SYGVNS. CDR3 loop: CASSTHRGFGANVLTF. The CDR3 coding sequence is TGTGCCAGCAGTACCCACAGGGGATTTGGGGCCAACGTCCTGACTTTC.

This sequence joins TRBV7-2 and TRBJ1-1; 11 nucleotides align to TRBD1. J was trimmed by 3 bases and V by 3 bases; bases with no gene match: 3. This CDR3 comprises 15 residues. CDR1 is SGHTA and CDR2 is FQGNSA in the germline V gene. DNA for the CDR3: TGTGCCAGCAGCTTTGGGACAGGGGGTTACACTGAAGCTTTCTTT. Its protein is CASSFGTGGYTEAFF.

The chain recombines TRBV5-6 with TRBJ2-7, with 7 bases aligning to TRBD1. Germline CDR1 SGHDT, CDR2 YYEEEE. There are 14 residues in the CDR3. V trimming: 4 bases; J trimming: 0 bases; junction bases outside the gene matches: 4. CDR3 protein: CASSEDRSSYEQYF. The CDR3 bases are TGTGCCAGCAGCGAGGACAGGAGCTCCTACGAGCAGTACTTC.

In its sample, this clone was seen a few times. The chain is built from TRBV5-4 and TRBJ2-1; a weak D match, TRBD2 (5 bases). The CDR3 has 15 amino acids. Trimming shortened V by 0 bases and J by 8 bases, and 15 bases separated the two germline ends. Germline-derived CDR1 and CDR2 are SGHNT and YYREEE (reference sequence). CDR3 residues: CASSLGFGERDEQFF. The CDR3 DNA reads TGTGCCAGCAGCTTGGGATTCGGGGAACGGGATGAGCAGTTCTTC.

This clone was observed a handful of times. This chain links TRBV19 with TRBJ1-1, with 10 positions matching TRBD1. Germline-derived CDR1 and CDR2 are LNHDA and SQIVND (reference sequence). This CDR3 comprises 15 residues. After removal of 1 base from V and 1 base from J, the junction contained 0 bases not matched to a gene. The CDR3 loop is CASSIGTGGNTEAFF. CDR3 nucleotides: TGTGCCAGTAGTATAGGGACAGGGGGGAACACTGAAGCTTTCTTT. The full variable domain, with the rest looked up from reference TRBV19 and TRBJ1-1, is DGGITQSPKYLFRKEGQNVTLSCEQNLNHDAMYWYRQDPGQGLRLIYYSQIVNDFQKGDIAEGYSVSREKKESFPLTVTSAQKNPTAFYLCASSIGTGGNTEAFFGQGTRLTVV.

Written as DNA, the CDR3 is TGTGCCAGTAGTAGGGACAGGGAGGCAGATACGCAGTATTTT. As protein: CASSRDREADTQYF. The chain links TRBV19 to TRBJ2-3; 9 nucleotides agree with TRBD1. This CDR3 contains 14 residues. Germline CDR1 LNHDA, CDR2 SQIVND (reference sequence). The V gene end was trimmed by 4 bases and the J gene end by 4 bases; junction bases not matched to a gene: 3.

The V call is TRBV5-6, the J call TRBJ1-3, with D possibly matching TRBD1 (5 bases). The CDR3 is 14 residues long. Trimming cost V 6 bases and J 0 bases, with 10 bases left between them. CDR1 is SGHDT, CDR2 YYEEEE, per germline. CDR3 sequence: CASTHRLSGNTIYF. As DNA, the CDR3 is TGTGCCAGCACCCACAGGCTCTCTGGAAACACCATATATTTT. Together with reference TRBV5-6 and TRBJ1-3, the CDR3 gives the full variable domain: DAGVTQSPTHLIKTRGQQVTLRCSPKSGHDTVSWYQQALGQGPQFIFQYYEEEERQRGNFPDRFSGHQFPNYSSELNVNALLLGDSALYLCASTHRLSGNTIYFGEGSWLTVV.

This clone was seen more than once but under ten times. V is TRBV5-1 and J is TRBJ1-2; no clear D. Trimming shortened V by 1 base and J by 6 bases, and 10 bases separated the two germline ends. The CDR3 sequence is 13 residues long. Germline CDR1 and CDR2: SGHRS and YFSETQ. CDR3 loop: CASSLRVADGYTF. The CDR3 region has the DNA TGCGCCAGCAGCTTGCGTGTGGCGGATGGCTACACCTTC.

V and J are TRBV5-4 and TRBJ2-5; 7 bases are shared with TRBD2. Trimming removed 1 base from V and 2 bases from J; junction bases left unmatched: 2. Germline loops: CDR1 SGHNT, CDR2 YYREEE (reference sequence). This CDR3 spans 14 amino acids. Written as DNA, the CDR3 is TGTGCCAGCAGCTTGTGGGGAGGGCAAGAGACCCAGTACTTC. Translated, it gives CASSLWGGQETQYF.

A remark on this clone: Additional DNA sequences in this sample encode the identical CDR3. V is TRBV7-9 and J is TRBJ1-1; D unresolved. The CDR3 contains 15 residues. Deletions cut 4 bases from V and 0 bases from J, with 12 bases between. Germline lookup yields CDR1 SEHNR and CDR2 FQNEAQ (reference sequence). The CDR3 spells CASSSKDFVNTEAFF. The CDR3 nucleotides read TGTGCCAGCAGCTCCAAGGACTTCGTGAACACTGAAGCTTTCTTT.